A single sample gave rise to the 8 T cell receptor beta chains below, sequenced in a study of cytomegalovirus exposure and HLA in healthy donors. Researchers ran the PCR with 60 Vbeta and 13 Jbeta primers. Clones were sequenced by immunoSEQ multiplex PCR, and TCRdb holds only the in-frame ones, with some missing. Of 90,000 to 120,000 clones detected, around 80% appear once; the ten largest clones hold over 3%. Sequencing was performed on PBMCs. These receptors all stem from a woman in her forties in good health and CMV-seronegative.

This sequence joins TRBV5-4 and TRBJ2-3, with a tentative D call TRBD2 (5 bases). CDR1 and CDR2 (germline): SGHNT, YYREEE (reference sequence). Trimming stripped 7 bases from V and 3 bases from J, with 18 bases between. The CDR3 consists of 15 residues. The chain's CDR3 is CASGRGEERTDTQYF. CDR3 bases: TGTGCCAGCGGCCGGGGTGAGGAGAGAACAGATACGCAGTATTTT.

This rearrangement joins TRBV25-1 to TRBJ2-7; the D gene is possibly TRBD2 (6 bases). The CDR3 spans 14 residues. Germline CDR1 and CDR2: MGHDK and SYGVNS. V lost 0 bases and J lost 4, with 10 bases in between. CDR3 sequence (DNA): TGTGCCAGCAGTGAATACGGGAGTGGGTACGAGCAGTACTTC. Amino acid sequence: CASSEYGSGYEQYF.

Written as DNA, the CDR3 is TGTGCCAGTAGTGAGCCCGGAGTCTATGGCTACACCTTC. Translation: CASSEPGVYGYTF. V is TRBV19 and J is TRBJ1-2, with no clear D. Trimming stripped 5 bases from V and 4 bases from J, with 11 bases between. The V gene's germline CDR1 is LNHDA and CDR2 SQIVND (reference sequence). This CDR3 is 13 amino acids long.

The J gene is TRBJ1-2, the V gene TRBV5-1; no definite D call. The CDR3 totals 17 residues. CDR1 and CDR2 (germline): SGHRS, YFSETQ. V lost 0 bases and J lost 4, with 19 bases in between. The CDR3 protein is CASSLESRLLGSYGYTF. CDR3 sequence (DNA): TGCGCCAGCAGCTTGGAATCCAGGCTTCTTGGTAGCTATGGCTACACCTTC.

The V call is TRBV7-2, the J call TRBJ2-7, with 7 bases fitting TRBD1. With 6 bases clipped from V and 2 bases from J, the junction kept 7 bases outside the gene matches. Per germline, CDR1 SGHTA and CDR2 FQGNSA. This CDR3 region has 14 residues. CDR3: CASRLTGLTYEQYF. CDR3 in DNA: TGTGCCAGCAGGCTGACAGGGCTCACCTACGAGCAGTACTTC.

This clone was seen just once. CDR3: CASRGGQAFQPQHF. The CDR3 coding sequence is TGTGCCAGCAGGGGGGGACAGGCTTTTCAGCCCCAGCATTTT. The rearrangement uses TRBV6-1 and TRBJ1-5; 8 nucleotides agree with TRBD1. This CDR3 spans 14 amino acids. Germline trimming cut 6 bases from V and 6 bases from J; bases unmatched to any gene: 7. Germline assignment: CDR1 MNHNS and CDR2 SASEGT.

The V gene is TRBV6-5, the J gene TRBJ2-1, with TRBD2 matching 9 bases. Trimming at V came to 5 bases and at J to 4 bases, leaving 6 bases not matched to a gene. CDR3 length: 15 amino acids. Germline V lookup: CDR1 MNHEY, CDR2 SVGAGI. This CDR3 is CASSNGLALYNEQFF. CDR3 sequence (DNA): TGTGCCAGCAGTAACGGACTAGCGTTGTACAATGAGCAGTTCTTC.

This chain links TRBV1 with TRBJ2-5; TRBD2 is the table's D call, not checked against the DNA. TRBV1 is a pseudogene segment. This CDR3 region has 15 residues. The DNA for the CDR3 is TGCACCAGCCGGGCTAGCGGGAGTTCCGAGGAGACCCAGTACTTC. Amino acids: CTSRASGSSEETQYF.